The present entry profiles one T cell receptor beta chain with its context. These data come from a study of shared clonotypes between healthy human individuals. Clones were read by immunoSEQ multiplex PCR, and TCRdb kept only the in-frame ones, dropping some. In the table there are 950,000 to 1,100,000 clones, around three quarters of which are singletons. The CDR3 length is 11 residues. Germline V gene sequence: CDR1 SGHTA, CDR2 FQGNSA. V was cut by 5 bases and J by 6 bases, with 7 bases left in between. V gene TRBV7-2 combines with J gene TRBJ1-1; no definite D call. Sequencing was done on a sample of memory CD4+ T cells from PBMCs. The subset is: CD45RA-negative fraction. This receptor was taken from a man between 18 and 35 years old in good health. Some clones in this sample may be carry-over from other donors' samples. The CDR3 region is CASSRGPEAFF. The CDR3 coding sequence is TGTGCCAGCAGCCGAGGGCCTGAAGCTTTCTTT.